Sequencing of this TCR beta chain was carried out in a study of CD8+CD57+ T cells in acquired aplastic anemia. With 6 bases clipped from V and 2 bases from J, the junction kept 7 bases outside the gene matches. The CDR3 loop spans 16 amino acids. CDR1 is SGHAT, CDR2 FQDESV, per germline (reference sequence). This clonotype appeared a few times. Profiles of TCR beta VDJ and CDR3 were generated from a genomic DNA template. TCRdb re-called the reads with MiXCR, one entry per CDR3 protein. The table has some 220,000 distinct CDR3 sequences, roughly 35% seen once. This chain uses TRBV11-1 with TRBJ2-1, with 10 bases matching TRBD2. This clonotype was sampled from a human donor in good health, serving as a control. Sequenced input: sorted CD4+, CD8+, or CD8+CD57+ T cells (not recorded which) from PBMCs. The CDR3 DNA is TGTGCCAGCAGTAGCGGGAGGTGGGGGACCTACAATGAGCAGTTCTTC. Protein: CASSSGRWGTYNEQFF.